The present T cell receptor (beta chain) was sequenced within a study of blood T cell repertoires in COVID-19. The CDR3 is 13 residues long. V was trimmed by 8 bases and J by 9 bases, leaving 17 bases between them. Germline loops: CDR1 GTSNPN, CDR2 SVGIG (reference sequence). Original methodology: Amplifying reference gene primers gave estimates of nucleated cell counts. Sequencing used immunoSEQ multiplex PCR; TCRdb keeps in-frame clones, though not all of them. That table is the source of V, J and clone size, and D and trimming were worked out from the DNA. The sample gives about 310,000 clones, around 87% of which show up once; around 8% is in the top ten.

This TCR was sampled from a woman in her forties or fifties who had recovered from COVID-19. The chain joins TRBV30 to TRBJ1-6; D remains ambiguous. Sequencing was done on a sample of peripheral blood. The CDR3 nucleotides are TGTGCCGCTGGAAGGAGGGATAGTTCACCCCTCCACTTT. Its translation: CAAGRRDSSPLHF.